The 21 T cell receptor beta chains reported below all come from one sample, sequenced in a study of brain T cells in children with intractable seizures. Time point noted: blood from clinic visit 5 months post-surgery; TSC patient then seizure free. TCRdb's copy holds only in-frame clones and misses some; the assay was immunoSEQ multiplex PCR. Among 340,000 or so clones, roughly 93% were seen once, and the ten largest hold 5% to 7%. The material was peripheral blood, obtained more than 4 months after surgery. The receptors were sampled from a boy younger than two with tuberous sclerosis and intractable seizures.

This chain connects TRBV11-1 to TRBJ1-1, with 9 bases matching TRBD1. Trimming took 0 bases from V and 5 from J; bases not matched to a gene: 7. Germline CDR1 is SGHAT and CDR2 is FQDESV (reference sequence). This CDR3 spans 16 amino acids. For the CDR3, the DNA is TGTGCCAGCAGCTTAGCCAAGTCGACAGGGGGGACTGAAGCTTTCTTT. Amino acid sequence: CASSLAKSTGGTEAFF.

This rearrangement joins TRBV2 to TRBJ2-7; D is undetermined. Germline CDR1 and CDR2: SNHLY and FYNNEI. Trimming shortened V by 8 bases and J by 3 bases, and 20 bases separated the two germline ends. The CDR3 length is 15 residues. CDR3 region: CASGDTGTEDYEQYF. DNA of the CDR3: TGTGCCAGCGGCGATACCGGTACCGAGGACTACGAGCAGTACTTC. Complete variable domain (other parts from reference TRBV2 and TRBJ2-7): EPEVTQTPSHQVTQMGQEVILRCVPISNHLYFYWYRQILGQKVEFLVSFYNNEISEKSEIFDDQFSVERPDGSNFTLKIRSTKLEDSAMYFCASGDTGTEDYEQYFGPGTRLTVT.

This clone was counted a single time. This chain joins TRBV19 and TRBJ1-5, with TRBD1 matching 8 bases. The V gene's germline CDR1 is LNHDA and CDR2 SQIVND (reference sequence). V lost 10 bases and J lost 1; bases outside the gene matches: 15. The length of the CDR3 is 17 residues. The CDR3 protein is CATGPLGTGVSNQPQHF. The CDR3 DNA is TGTGCCACCGGACCCTTGGGGACAGGCGTGAGCAATCAGCCCCAGCATTTT.

The chain joins TRBV19 to TRBJ2-2; possibly TRBD1 for D (7 bases). The CDR3 consists of 15 residues. The ends were cut back, 3 bases at V and 5 bases at J, with 13 bases in the middle. Germline CDR1 and CDR2: LNHDA and SQIVND (reference sequence). CDR3: CASSILQGGTGELFF. The CDR3 DNA reads TGTGCCAGTAGTATCTTGCAGGGGGGTACCGGGGAGCTGTTTTTT.

As concerns this clone: Other DNA sequences of this sample code for an identical CDR3. The V call is TRBV19, the J call TRBJ2-6; no firm D call. The V end lost 4 bases, the J end lost 4 bases, and 8 bases lay between the germline ends. Germline-derived CDR1 and CDR2 are LNHDA and SQIVND (reference sequence). This CDR3 has 14 amino acids. CDR3 region: CASSRVPGANVLTF. As DNA, the CDR3 is TGTGCCAGTAGTAGGGTACCGGGGGCCAACGTCCTGACTTTC.

V usage is TRBV19 and J usage is TRBJ1-2; the match to TRBD1 covers 7 bases. The V gene end was trimmed by 5 bases and the J gene end by 5 bases; junction bases not matched to a gene: 11. The CDR3 has 15 amino acids. CDR1 LNHDA and CDR2 SQIVND come from the germline V gene (reference sequence). The CDR3 is CASSAGTETTYGYTF. The CDR3 nucleotides read TGTGCCAGTAGTGCCGGGACAGAAACCACTTATGGCTACACCTTC. Supplemented by reference TRBV19 and TRBJ1-2, the full variable domain reads DGGITQSPKYLFRKEGQNVTLSCEQNLNHDAMYWYRQDPGQGLRLIYYSQIVNDFQKGDIAEGYSVSREKKESFPLTVTSAQKNPTAFYLCASSAGTETTYGYTFGSGTRLTVV.

The gene calls are TRBV29-1 and TRBJ2-1; D is perhaps TRBD1 or TRBD2 (5 bases each). Germline lookup yields CDR1 SQVTM and CDR2 ANQGSEA. Between the trimmed V and J ends, which lost 6 bases and 1 base, there was a span of 16 bases. The CDR3 runs 15 residues. The CDR3 here is CSVLRGWGSYNEQFF. CDR3 bases: TGCAGCGTCCTTAGAGGGTGGGGGTCCTACAATGAGCAGTTCTTC.

The chain couples TRBV6-1 to TRBJ2-5; the match to TRBD2 covers 10 bases. CDR3 length equals 15 residues. Per the germline V gene, CDR1 is MNHNS and CDR2 is SASEGT. The ends lost 3 bases at V and 4 bases at J; junction bases unmatched: 5. The CDR3 nucleotides are TGTGCCAGCAGTGACCTAGCGGGAGTGGGAGAGACCCAGTACTTC. Translation: CASSDLAGVGETQYF.

The rearrangement uses TRBV7-2 and TRBJ1-5; unclear D gene. Between the trimmed V and J ends, which lost 3 bases and 7 bases, there was a span of 10 bases. In germline, CDR1 is SGHTA, CDR2 FQGNSA. This CDR3 contains 13 residues. CDR3 amino acids: CASSFKGSQPQHF. The CDR3 DNA reads TGTGCCAGCAGCTTCAAGGGTTCGCAGCCCCAGCATTTT. Full variable domain (rest looked up from reference TRBV7-2 and TRBJ1-5): GAGVSQSPSNKVTEKGKDVELRCDPISGHTALYWYRQSLGQGLEFLIYFQGNSAPDKSGLPSDRFSAERTGGSVSTLTIQRTQQEDSAVYLCASSFKGSQPQHFGDGTRLSIL.

This sequence joins TRBV7-9 and TRBJ2-5; D gene uncertain. Looked up from germline, CDR1 is SEHNR and CDR2 is FQNEAQ (reference sequence). The CDR3 has 16 residues. The V end was cut by 3 bases, the J end by 5 bases, with 19 bases between. This CDR3 is CASSFSVAVAGETQYF. CDR3 DNA: TGTGCCAGCAGCTTTTCGGTGGCGGTAGCTGGTGAGACCCAGTACTTC.

The rearrangement links TRBV28 to TRBJ1-4; D not certain. The CDR3 extends over 15 amino acids. With 6 bases removed from V and 0 bases from J, the gap between germline ends came to 11 bases. Germline CDR1 reads MDHEN; CDR2 reads SYDVKM. The CDR3 coding sequence is TGTGCCAGCAGAGCTTCAGCCTCAACTAATGAAAAACTGTTTTTT. Amino acid sequence: CASRASASTNEKLFF. The full variable domain, completed using reference TRBV28 and TRBJ1-4, is DVKVTQSSRYLVKRTGEKVFLECVQDMDHENMFWYRQDPGLGLRLIYFSYDVKMKEKGDIPEGYSVSREKKERFSLILESASTNQTSMYLCASRASASTNEKLFFGSGTQLSVL.

V usage is TRBV30 and J usage is TRBJ1-2; D is perhaps TRBD1 (6 bases). Between the trimmed V and J ends, which lost 5 bases and 4 bases, there was a span of 14 bases. From germline, CDR1 is GTSNPN and CDR2 SVGIG (reference sequence). This CDR3 is 13 amino acids long. CDR3 sequence reads: CAWAVGTLYGYTF. CDR3 DNA: TGTGCCTGGGCAGTCGGGACACTCTATGGCTACACCTTC.

CDR3 bases: TGTGCCAGCAGCTCAGGGACTAGCGGGGGGGCCGCCTACAATGAGCAGTTCTTC. Amino acid sequence: CASSSGTSGGAAYNEQFF. This rearrangement joins TRBV3-1 (or the pseudogene TRBV3-2) to TRBJ2-1; 16 bases agree with TRBD2. V was pared by 5 bases and J by 2 bases, with 6 bases of the junction left unmatched. This CDR3 contains 18 residues. The germline V gene encodes CDR1 LGHDT and CDR2 YNNKEL (reference sequence).

V is TRBV9 and J is TRBJ2-5; 9 bases map to TRBD2. The CDR3 has 15 residues. The J segment lost 4 bases and the V segment lost 3 bases, leaving 7 bases of the junction unmatched. Germline V gene data show CDR1 as SGDLS and CDR2 as YYNGEE. CDR3: CASSEGGGALETQYF. The CDR3 nucleotides read TGTGCCAGCAGCGAGGGCGGGGGGGCCCTAGAGACCCAGTACTTC.

The gene calls are TRBV6-5 and TRBJ1-3; D not certain. The germline V and J ends were trimmed by 0 bases and 0 bases, with 9 bases remaining between them. Germline V gives CDR1 MNHEY, CDR2 SVGAGI. There are 16 residues in the CDR3. CDR3 in DNA: TGTGCCAGCAGTTACTCGTGGGCCAGCTCTGGAAACACCATATATTTT. This gives the protein CASSYSWASSGNTIYF.

The genes are TRBV20-1 and TRBJ2-1; TRBD2 matches at 12 bases. V gave up 3 bases and J gave up 8 bases; unmatched junction bases: 5. From germline, CDR1 is DFQATT and CDR2 SNEGSKA (reference sequence). This CDR3 is 14 amino acids long. The CDR3 sequence: CSASGLAGGHEQFF. Written as DNA, the CDR3 is TGCAGTGCTAGTGGGCTAGCGGGAGGGCATGAGCAGTTCTTC.

This chain joins TRBV9 and TRBJ2-3, with D tentatively TRBD2 (5 bases). The CDR3 contains 13 residues. The V end lost 3 bases, the J end lost 1 base, and 6 bases lay between the germline ends. In germline, CDR1 is SGDLS, CDR2 YYNGEE. The CDR3 nucleotides read TGTGCCAGCAGCGAGGGAGGCACAGATACGCAGTATTTT. The encoded protein is CASSEGGTDTQYF.

This chain uses TRBV6-2 or TRBV6-3 with TRBJ2-2, with TRBD1 matching 8 bases. Trimming cost V 4 bases and J 2 bases; bases outside gene matches: 6. The CDR3 is 16 residues long. The V gene's germline CDR1 is MNHEY and CDR2 SVGEGT. CDR3 sequence: CASSFSGTGNTGELFF. The CDR3 DNA follows: TGTGCCAGCAGTTTCTCCGGGACAGGAAACACCGGGGAGCTGTTTTTT.

The chain couples TRBV6-5 to TRBJ1-1; 10 bases agree with TRBD1. Germline V CDR1 and CDR2: MNHEY, SVGAGI. The junction had 7 bases not matched to a gene; V was cut back by 2 bases and J by 7 bases. The CDR3 is made up of 15 amino acids. CDR3 nucleotide sequence: TGTGCCAGCAGTTACCAAGACAGGGGGCTTCGTGAAGCTTTCTTT. The encoded protein is CASSYQDRGLREAFF.

The chain carries TRBV7-3 and TRBJ1-2, with TRBD1 matching over 9 bases. The CDR3 consists of 12 residues. Germline CDR1 SGHTA, CDR2 FQGTGA. Trimming took 4 bases from V and 10 from J; bases not matched to a gene: 4. CDR3 DNA: TGTGCCAGCAGCTCGGGACAGGGATCCTACACCTTC. Translating gives CASSSGQGSYTF.

V and J are TRBV6-6 and TRBJ2-2; TRBD2 matches at 9 bases. This CDR3 is built from 16 residues. The junction had 6 bases not matched to a gene; V was cut back by 6 bases and J by 1 base. Looked up from germline, CDR1 is MNHNY and CDR2 is SVGAGI (reference sequence). The CDR3 coding sequence is TGTGCCAGCAGCCGAGGACTAGCGCAGAACACCGGGGAGCTGTTTTTT. Translated: CASSRGLAQNTGELFF.